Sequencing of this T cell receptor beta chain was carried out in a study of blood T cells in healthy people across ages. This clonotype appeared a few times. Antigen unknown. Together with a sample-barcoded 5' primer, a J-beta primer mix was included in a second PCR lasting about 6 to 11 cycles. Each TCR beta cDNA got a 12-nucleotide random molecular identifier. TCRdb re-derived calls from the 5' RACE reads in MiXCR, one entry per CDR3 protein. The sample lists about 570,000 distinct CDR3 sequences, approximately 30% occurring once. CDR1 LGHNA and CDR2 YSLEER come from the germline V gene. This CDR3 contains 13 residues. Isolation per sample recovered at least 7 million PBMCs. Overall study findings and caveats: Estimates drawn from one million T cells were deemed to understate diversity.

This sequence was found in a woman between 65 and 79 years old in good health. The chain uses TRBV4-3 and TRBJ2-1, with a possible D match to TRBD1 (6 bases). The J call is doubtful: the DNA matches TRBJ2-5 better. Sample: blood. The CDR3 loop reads CASSQDSRGTQYF. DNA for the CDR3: TGCGCCAGCAGCCAAGATTCCAGGGGGACCCAGTACTTC.